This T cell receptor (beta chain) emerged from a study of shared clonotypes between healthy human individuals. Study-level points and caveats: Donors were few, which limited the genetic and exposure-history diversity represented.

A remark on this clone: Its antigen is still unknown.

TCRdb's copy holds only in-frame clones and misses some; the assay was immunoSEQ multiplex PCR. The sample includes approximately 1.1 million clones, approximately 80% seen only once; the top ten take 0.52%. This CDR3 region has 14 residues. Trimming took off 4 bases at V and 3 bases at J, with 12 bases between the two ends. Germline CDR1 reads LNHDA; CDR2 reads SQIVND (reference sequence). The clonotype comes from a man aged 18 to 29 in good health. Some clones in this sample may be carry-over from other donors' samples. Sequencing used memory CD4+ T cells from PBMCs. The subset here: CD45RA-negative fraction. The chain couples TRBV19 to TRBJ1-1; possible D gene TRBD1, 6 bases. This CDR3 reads CASSTLQGYTEAFF. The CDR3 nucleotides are TGTGCCAGTAGTACACTACAGGGTTACACTGAAGCTTTCTTT.